This T cell receptor (beta chain) was found in a study of shared clonotypes between healthy human individuals. Findings and caveats of the study: For sorted subsets, rarefaction showed incomplete sequencing despite large depth.

On this clone: Its antigen is unknown.

The V gene's germline CDR1 is MDHEN and CDR2 SYDVKM. The CDR3 has 15 residues. V lost 3 bases to trimming and J lost 3 bases; unmatched junction nucleotides: 6. An approximately 200 ng quantity of DNA, roughly 30,000 T cell genomes, went into the sorted-subset replicate PCRs. Some clones are missing from TCRdb's copy, which holds only in-frame ones; the method was immunoSEQ multiplex PCR. The sample holds some 550,000 clones; approximately 97% are singletons and the top ten take 0.045% to 0.06%. Specimen: naive CD4+ T cells sorted from blood. Subset noted: CD45RA+ positively selected. This TCR was sampled from a woman younger than 45 in good health. The chain carries TRBV28 and TRBJ2-7, with 9 bases fitting TRBD1. The CDR3 spells CASSFMGTGFYEQYF. In DNA form, the CDR3 reads TGTGCCAGCAGTTTTATGGGGACAGGGTTCTACGAGCAGTACTTC.